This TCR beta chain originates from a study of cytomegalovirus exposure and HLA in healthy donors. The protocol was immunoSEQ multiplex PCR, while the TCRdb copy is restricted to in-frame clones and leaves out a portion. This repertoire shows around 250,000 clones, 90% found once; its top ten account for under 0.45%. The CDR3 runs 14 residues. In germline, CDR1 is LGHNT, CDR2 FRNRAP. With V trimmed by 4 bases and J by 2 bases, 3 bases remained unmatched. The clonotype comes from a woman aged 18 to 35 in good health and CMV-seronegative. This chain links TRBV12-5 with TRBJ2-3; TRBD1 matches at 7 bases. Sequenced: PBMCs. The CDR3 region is CASGWDSPTDTQYF. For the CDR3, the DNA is TGTGCTAGTGGTTGGGACAGCCCCACAGATACGCAGTATTTT.